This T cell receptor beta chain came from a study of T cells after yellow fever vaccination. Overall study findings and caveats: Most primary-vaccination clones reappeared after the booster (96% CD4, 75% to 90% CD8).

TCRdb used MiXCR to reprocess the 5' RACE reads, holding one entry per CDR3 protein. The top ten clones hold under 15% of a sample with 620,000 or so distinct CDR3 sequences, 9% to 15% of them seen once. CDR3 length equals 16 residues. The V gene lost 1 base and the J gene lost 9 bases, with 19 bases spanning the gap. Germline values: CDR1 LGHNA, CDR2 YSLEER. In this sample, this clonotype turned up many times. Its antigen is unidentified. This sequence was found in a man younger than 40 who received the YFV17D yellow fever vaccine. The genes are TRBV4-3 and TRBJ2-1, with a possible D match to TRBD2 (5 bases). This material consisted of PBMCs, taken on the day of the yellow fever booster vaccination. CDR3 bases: TGCGCCAGCAGCCAAGGTTCTAGCTGGGTGATTGGTGAGCAGTTCTTC. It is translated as CASSQGSSWVIGEQFF.